These T cell receptor beta chains were read from a single sample in a study of blood T cell repertoires in COVID-19. Libraries were prepared by immunoSEQ multiplex PCR; TCRdb keeps only in-frame clonotypes and omits some of them. The sample contains roughly 250,000 clones, more than 80% of which appear only once. The sequencing sample was made of PBMCs or T cells enriched from blood (not recorded which). These receptors all come from a man in his fifties or sixties who had been exposed to COVID-19. Each CDR3 is given with its conserved first and last residue. D genes are given only for firm matches. Part of the rows lack a size; the others show once, few, many or a class for expanded clones.

d_call,v_call,clone_size,j_call,cdr3_length,cdr3_nt,cdr3_aa
TRBD2,TRBV6-5,once,TRBJ2-5,15,TGTGCCAGCAGCTCGGGGGGGCTCCTCAGGGGGACCCAGTACTTC,CASSSGGLLRGTQYF
NA,TRBV5-1,NA,TRBJ1-6,13,TGCGCCAGCAGCTTGGACGACTCTTCACCCCTCCACTTT,CASSLDDSSPLHF
TRBD1,TRBV7-9,NA,TRBJ1-6,17,TGTGCCAGCAGTCCTAGGGGGGACAGGGAGGATAATTCACCCCTCCACTTT,CASSPRGDREDNSPLHF
NA,TRBV10-3,NA,TRBJ1-4,13,TGTGCCATCAGGGAAGGGGTCGAGGAAAAACTGTTTTTT,CAIREGVEEKLFF
NA,TRBV19,NA,TRBJ1-2,14,TGTGCCAGTAGTCCGAGTCCCGGCGGCTATGGCTACACCTTC,CASSPSPGGYGYTF
TRBD1,TRBV28,once,TRBJ1-2,14,TGTGCCAGCAGTTCTAGAACAGGGGGCTATGGCTACACCTTC,CASSSRTGGYGYTF
TRBD1,TRBV4-1,NA,TRBJ1-4,16,TGCGCCAGCAGCCCTCTCCAGGGGGCGGGTAATGAAAAACTGTTTTTT,CASSPLQGAGNEKLFF
NA,TRBV2,NA,TRBJ2-2,16,TGTGCCAGCAGTGAAGCCCAGGGATTCTTGAGAGGGGAGCTGTTTTTT,CASSEAQGFLRGELFF
NA,TRBV28,NA,TRBJ1-4,13,TGTGCCACCGAGATCGCAACTAATGAAAAACTGTTTTTT,CATEIATNEKLFF
NA,TRBV5-1,NA,TRBJ1-2,13,TGCGCCAGCAGCCAGGACCGGGGCTATGGCTACACCTTC,CASSQDRGYGYTF
TRBD1,TRBV5-1,NA,TRBJ1-1,16,TGCGCCAGCAGCAGGGGACAGGGAGGAATGGGCACTGAAGCTTTCTTT,CASSRGQGGMGTEAFF
TRBD2,TRBV10-2,NA,TRBJ2-1,15,TGCGCCAGCAGTGAAGCGGGAGGGAGTAGCAATGAGCAGTTCTTC,CASSEAGGSSNEQFF
TRBD1,TRBV19,once,TRBJ1-2,15,TGTGCCAGTAGTCCTCCGGGACAGCGAGGTTATGGCTACACCTTC,CASSPPGQRGYGYTF
NA,TRBV28,NA,TRBJ1-3,14,TGTGCCAGCAGTAGCGCGAACTCTGGAAACACCATATATTTT,CASSSANSGNTIYF
NA,TRBV19,NA,TRBJ1-1,15,TGTGCCAGTAGGGAGGGTCGGGCGGTAGAGACTGAAGCTTTCTTT,CASREGRAVETEAFF
TRBD1,TRBV28,NA,TRBJ1-1,15,TGTGCCAGCAGTTCGGGACAGGGCGTGCCCTCTGAAGCTTTCTTT,CASSSGQGVPSEAFF
NA,TRBV2,NA,TRBJ1-4,12,TGTGCCACCATGGGTGCGGGTGAAAAACTGTTTTTT,CATMGAGEKLFF
NA,TRBV27,NA,TRBJ1-5,15,TGTGCCAGCAGTTTAATCCCGGGGGGGAATCAGCCCCAGCATTTT,CASSLIPGGNQPQHF
NA,TRBV6-2/TRBV6-3,NA,TRBJ1-2,17,TGTGCCAGCAGTTACTCGTGGACAGTAACTACTAACTATGGCTACACCTTC,CASSYSWTVTTNYGYTF
TRBD2,TRBV7-3,NA,TRBJ2-1,17,TGTGCCAGCAGCTCGGCTTACTGGACTAGCGGGAAGAATGAGCAGTTCTTC,CASSSAYWTSGKNEQFF
NA,TRBV9,NA,TRBJ1-2,15,TGTGCCAGCAGCCCGTCTAACCCAGGGCTAGATGGCTACACCTTC,CASSPSNPGLDGYTF
TRBD1,TRBV19,NA,TRBJ2-1,14,TGTGCCAGCATCAGGGGGCTCCCCTACAATGAGCAGTTCTTC,CASIRGLPYNEQFF
NA,TRBV5-6,NA,TRBJ1-4,13,TGTGCCAGCAGCTTGGATGCGGGAGGAAAACTGTTTTTT,CASSLDAGGKLFF
TRBD1,TRBV18,NA,TRBJ2-2,16,TGTGCCAGCTCATACGGACAGGGTTTATTCGCCGGGGAGCTGTTTTTT,CASSYGQGLFAGELFF
NA,TRBV20-1,NA,TRBJ1-2,9,TGCAGTGGTGAGGATGGCTACACCTTC,CSGEDGYTF
TRBD1,TRBV19,NA,TRBJ1-2,17,TGTGCCAGTAGTATGCTCCCGGGACAGGGATTTAACTATGGCTACACCTTC,CASSMLPGQGFNYGYTF
TRBD1,TRBV2,NA,TRBJ1-5,14,TGTGCCAGCAAGACAGGGGGCGGGGGTCAGCCCCAGCATTTT,CASKTGGGGQPQHF
TRBD1,TRBV3-1/TRBV3-2,NA,TRBJ1-4,15,TGTGCCAGCAGCCACAGACAGGGGTTTAATGAAAAACTGTTTTTT,CASSHRQGFNEKLFF
NA,TRBV28,NA,TRBJ1-1,15,TGTGCCAGCAGTTTATTGTCCAGGGCGAACACTGAAGCTTTCTTT,CASSLLSRANTEAFF
NA,TRBV7-9,NA,TRBJ2-5,13,TGTGCCAGCAGCCAGCTACAGGGAATGACCCAGTACTTC,CASSQLQGMTQYF
NA,TRBV19,once,TRBJ1-1,13,TGTGCCAGTATAGGGGGGGAGGGCACTGAAGCTTTCTTT,CASIGGEGTEAFF
TRBD1,TRBV7-9,NA,TRBJ1-2,14,TGTGCCAGCAGCTTAGCTGTACAGGGGGTTGGCTACACCTTC,CASSLAVQGVGYTF
NA,TRBV5-6,NA,TRBJ2-2,18,TGTGCCAGCAGCTTGGGTTTTAGGGGTAATGTTATAACCGGGGAGCTGTTTTTT,CASSLGFRGNVITGELFF
NA,TRBV19,NA,TRBJ1-3,15,TGTGCCAGTAGTATTTTCCGGGGTTACGGAAACACCATATATTTT,CASSIFRGYGNTIYF
NA,TRBV5-1,NA,TRBJ1-1,14,TGCGCCAGCAGCTTGGGCGATGGAGGCACTGAAGCTTTCTTT,CASSLGDGGTEAFF
NA,TRBV2,NA,TRBJ1-6,15,TGTGCCAGCAGTGAAGCGCTCCGAAGGCTAGCACCCCTCCACTTT,CASSEALRRLAPLHF
NA,TRBV18,NA,TRBJ2-3,11,TGTGCCAGCTCACAGCCGGATACGCAGTATTTT,CASSQPDTQYF
NA,TRBV6-4,NA,TRBJ1-4,13,TGTGCCAGCAGCGCGGGGCGCGGTGAAAAACTGTTTTTT,CASSAGRGEKLFF
NA,TRBV6-5,NA,TRBJ1-6,14,TGTGCCAGCAGTCCTACGGTCGGTAATTCACCCCTCCACTTT,CASSPTVGNSPLHF
NA,TRBV7-6,NA,TRBJ1-4,17,TGTGCCAGCAGCTTAGCGTTCTCGACAGTAGCTAATGAAAAACTGTTTTTT,CASSLAFSTVANEKLFF
NA,TRBV10-3,NA,TRBJ1-2,13,TGTGCCATCAGTGATAACCCAAGCCTCGATGGCACCTTC,CAISDNPSLDGTF
NA,TRBV28,NA,TRBJ1-2,11,TGTGCCAGCAGTCTATCCGAGGACTCTCACTTC,CASSLSEDSHF
NA,TRBV21-1,few,TRBJ1-2,15,TGTGCCAGCAGCAAAGGAGACAGGCGATTTGGTGGCTACACCTTC,CASSKGDRRFGGYTF
NA,TRBV6-1,NA,TRBJ2-1,13,TGTGCCAGCAGTGAAAGGGGGGGCCTAAACCAGTTCTTC,CASSERGGLNQFF
NA,TRBV28,NA,TRBJ2-3,14,TGTGCCAGCAGTTTATTAGCTAGCACAGATACGCAGTATTTT,CASSLLASTDTQYF
TRBD1,TRBV5-1,NA,TRBJ2-2,15,TGCGCCAGCAGCGAGGACAGGGGGCAAGCCGGGGAGCTGTTTTTT,CASSEDRGQAGELFF
TRBD1,TRBV27,NA,TRBJ1-1,15,TGTGCCAGCAGTAGCCCTCGAGGGGGCGGCACTGAAGCTTTCTTT,CASSSPRGGGTEAFF
NA,TRBV4-2,once,TRBJ2-7,15,TGTGCCAGCAGCCAGATCCCCGGGACTCCGAACGAGCAGTACTTC,CASSQIPGTPNEQYF
TRBD2,TRBV5-4,NA,TRBJ2-5,14,TGTGCCAGCAGCCCTCAAGTGGGGGGGGAGACCCAGTACTTC,CASSPQVGGETQYF
NA,TRBV5-1,NA,TRBJ1-3,14,TGCGCCAGCAGCCCGGGACACCCTGGAAACACCATATATTTT,CASSPGHPGNTIYF
NA,TRBV19,NA,TRBJ1-3,15,TGTGCCAGTAGTAGCGAAGGGGCGTCTGGAAACACCATATATTTT,CASSSEGASGNTIYF
NA,TRBV7-2,few,TRBJ1-6,13,TGTGCCAGCAGCTTGCTTGGAGGGAGGTCCCTCCACTTT,CASSLLGGRSLHF
NA,TRBV29-1,NA,TRBJ2-1,10,TGCAGCGTTGGGGCGGGTGAGCAGTTCTTC,CSVGAGEQFF
NA,TRBV13,few,TRBJ1-1,14,TGTGCCAGCAGTCCGCGTTGGAGGAAGCGTGCGGCTTTCTTT,CASSPRWRKRAAFF
TRBD1,TRBV5-1,NA,TRBJ2-3,16,TGCGCCAGCAGCCGGGGACAGGGAGGTTGGGCAGATACGCAGTATTTT,CASSRGQGGWADTQYF
NA,TRBV3-1/TRBV3-2,NA,TRBJ2-1,14,TGTGCCAGCAGCCAAGCGGTGGTTTACAATGAGCAGTTCTTC,CASSQAVVYNEQFF
NA,TRBV14,NA,TRBJ1-1,13,TGTGCCAGCAGCCAGAGTGTGTTCACTGAAGCTTTCTTT,CASSQSVFTEAFF
TRBD2,TRBV3-1/TRBV3-2,NA,TRBJ2-5,16,TGTGCCAGCAGCCAAGGGCTAGCGGGGGCGGAAGAGACCCAGTACTTC,CASSQGLAGAEETQYF
TRBD1,TRBV25-1,NA,TRBJ1-1,16,TGTGCCAGCAGTCCTAACACGGACAGGGGGCGAACTGAAGCTTTCTTT,CASSPNTDRGRTEAFF
TRBD2,TRBV5-1,NA,TRBJ2-1,16,TGCGCCAGCAGCTTGTTTCGGGCTAGCGGGGACAATGAGCAGTTCTTC,CASSLFRASGDNEQFF